The 12 T cell receptor beta chains reported below all come from one sample, sequenced in a study of T cell responses to AZD1222 COVID-19 vaccine. The table came from immunoSEQ multiplex PCR; TCRdb's copy has only in-frame clones and leaves some out. The table includes about 28,000 clones, around 80% detected once. Material: peripheral blood, obtained on day 0 of AZD1222 vaccination. The receptors stem from an adult in good health.

This clone was picked up one time. The CDR3 loop is CASSLDNYGYTF. CDR3 coding DNA: TGTGCCAGCAGCTTAGATAACTATGGCTACACCTTC. This sequence joins TRBV25-1 and TRBJ1-2, with D unclear. The V gene lost 6 bases and the J gene lost 1 base, with 6 bases spanning the gap. This CDR3 has 12 residues. The germline gives CDR1 MGHDK, CDR2 SYGVNS.

This chain joins TRBV28 and TRBJ2-4; 7 bases fit TRBD1. This CDR3 has 11 amino acids. Germline V gene data show CDR1 as MDHEN and CDR2 as SYDVKM. Germline trimming cut 9 bases from V and 16 bases from J; bases unmatched to any gene: 12. The DNA of the CDR3 is TGTGCCAGTACAGGACGGGACAGATACTACTTC. Amino acids: CASTGRDRYYF.

In this sample, this clone turned up once. The genes are TRBV5-1 and TRBJ2-7; D is perhaps TRBD1 (6 bases). Trimming cost V 5 bases and J 2 bases, with 11 bases left between them. Germline-derived CDR1 and CDR2 are SGHRS and YFSETQ. The CDR3 runs 13 residues. The DNA for the CDR3 is TGCGCCAGCAGTCGGGACACCGCCTACGAGCAGTACTTC. Translation gives CASSRDTAYEQYF.

The chain has TRBV6-5 and TRBJ2-1; 8 bases agree with TRBD1. The CDR3 sequence is 15 residues long. The germline gives CDR1 MNHEY, CDR2 SVGAGI. V trimming: 0 bases; J trimming: 5 bases; junction bases outside the gene matches: 3. The CDR3 protein is CASSYSGTGNNEQFF. The CDR3 bases are TGTGCCAGCAGTTACTCGGGGACAGGAAACAATGAGCAGTTCTTC.

This clone was counted a single time. This chain joins TRBV12-3 or TRBV12-4 and TRBJ1-1, with D uncertain. CDR3 size: 13 residues. Trimming removed 7 bases at V and 1 base at J, with 10 bases between. The CDR3 nucleotides are TGTGCCAGCAACAAGAACCGGAACACTGAAGCTTTCTTT. This gives the protein CASNKNRNTEAFF.

V and J are TRBV7-3 and TRBJ2-5; 9 bases align to TRBD2. This CDR3 is built from 15 residues. Germline loops: CDR1 SGHTA, CDR2 FQGTGA. Germline trimming cut 3 bases from V and 5 bases from J; bases unmatched to any gene: 7. The CDR3 region is CASSFAGGPGETQYF. CDR3 bases: TGTGCCAGCAGCTTCGCGGGAGGGCCAGGGGAGACCCAGTACTTC. The whole variable domain, filled in from reference TRBV7-3 and TRBJ2-5, reads GAGVSQTPSNKVTEKGKYVELRCDPISGHTALYWYRQSLGQGPEFLIYFQGTGAADDSGLPNDRFFAVRPEGSVSTLKIQRTERGDSAVYLCASSFAGGPGETQYFGPGTRLLVL.

The rearrangement joins TRBV12-5 to TRBJ1-1; 10 bases line up with TRBD1. This CDR3 has 16 amino acids. V was pared by 5 bases and J by 5 bases, with 11 bases of the junction left unmatched. Germline-derived CDR1 and CDR2 are LGHNT and FRNRAP. CDR3 bases: TGTGCTAGTGGTCCACGACGGGGACAGGGGCGGACTGAAGCTTTCTTT. Protein: CASGPRRGQGRTEAFF.

The chain joins TRBV3-1 (or the pseudogene TRBV3-2) to TRBJ2-7, with D tentatively TRBD1 (7 bases). Trimming cost V 5 bases and J 3 bases, with 14 bases left between them. The germline gives CDR1 LGHDT, CDR2 YNNKEL (reference sequence). This CDR3 has 14 residues. The CDR3, as DNA: TGTGCCAGCAGCGTCCGACAGGGAGGCTACGAGCAGTACTTC. It yields the protein CASSVRQGGYEQYF.

This clone has only one observation. The J gene is TRBJ2-3, the V gene TRBV11-2; possible D gene TRBD1, 6 bases. The ends were cut back, 2 bases at V and 3 bases at J, with 15 bases in the middle. CDR1 and CDR2 (germline): SGHAT, FQNNGV. The length of the CDR3 is 16 residues. CDR3 nucleotides: TGTGCCAGCAGCTTACTTCAGGGGTCGGTGACAGATACGCAGTATTTT. Protein product: CASSLLQGSVTDTQYF.

This chain uses TRBV12-3 or TRBV12-4 with TRBJ2-7; tentative D call: TRBD2 (6 bases). The length of the CDR3 is 13 residues. V lost 4 bases, J lost 7 bases, and 14 bases lay in between. CDR3 sequence (DNA): TGTGCCAGCAGTTCAAACCCCGGGGGAGAGCAGTACTTC. It codes for CASSSNPGGEQYF.

This clone was picked up a small number of times. The chain couples TRBV28 to TRBJ1-5; 8 bases fit TRBD1. This CDR3 is built from 14 residues. V trimming: 2 bases; J trimming: 4 bases; junction bases outside the gene matches: 1. CDR1 MDHEN and CDR2 SYDVKM come from the germline V gene. The CDR3 DNA reads TGTGCCAGCAGTTTAGACAGGGGAAATCAGCCCCAGCATTTT. This translates into CASSLDRGNQPQHF.

Note on this clone: The junction differs from germline at one of its ends, possibly a read error. This chain links TRBV19 with TRBJ1-1, with unresolved D. The CDR3 totals 11 residues. Per germline, CDR1 LNHDA and CDR2 SQIVND (reference sequence). The CDR3 loop reads CASMSIERTIF. The CDR3 DNA is TGTGCCAGTATGAGTATCGAGAGGACGATCTTT.